The sequence of this T cell receptor (beta chain) was determined in a study of T cells after yellow fever vaccination. Study-wide findings and caveats: Compared with primary, the secondary response was weaker and peaked at day 5, not 15. Highly abundant clonotypes carried over from the bulk population could end up in FACS-sorted repertoires as contaminants. Clones from primary vaccination mostly reappeared after the booster (about 97% CD4, approximately 88% CD8).

This clonotype has at least ten counts. What it recognizes is unknown. From the 5' RACE reads, TCRdb called clonotypes with MiXCR, one entry per CDR3 protein. The repertoire holds over 70,000 distinct CDR3 sequences, with over 7.5% as singletons. V lost 1 base to trimming and J lost 7 bases; unmatched junction nucleotides: 8. Per the germline V gene, CDR1 is LGHNA and CDR2 is YNFKEQ. There are 16 residues in the CDR3. The specimen comprised CD8+ T cells sorted from PBMCs, sampled on the day of the yellow fever booster vaccination. The sequence was collected from a young man who received the YFV17D yellow fever vaccine. This sequence joins TRBV4-2 and TRBJ2-1; 9 nucleotides align to TRBD2. CDR3 in amino acids: CASSQAGGLAINEQFF. CDR3 nucleotides: TGTGCCAGCAGCCAAGCAGGGGGACTAGCAATAAATGAGCAGTTCTTC.